This T cell receptor (beta chain) was profiled in a study of blood T cell repertoires in COVID-19. About the study: Donors in the United States, Italy and Spain gave samples during acute or convalescent COVID-19. PBMCs, B-cell-depleted T cells, or T cells provided the cDNA or gDNA that made up the material.

Original processing notes: Cell counts per sample came from amplifying reference gene primers. Clones were sequenced by immunoSEQ multiplex PCR, and TCRdb holds only the in-frame ones, with some missing. V, J and clone size were drawn from that table, and D and trimming were deduced from the DNA. Of about 65,000 clones in the sample, 81% were seen once. The CDR3 is 15 residues long. The germline CDR1 and CDR2 sequences are SNHLY and FYNNEI. V lost 6 bases and J 4 bases, leaving 16 bases between the germline ends. The clonotype comes from a man older than 75 with acute or convalescent COVID-19. Sequencing was carried out using peripheral blood. The V call is TRBV2, the J call TRBJ1-5, with D perhaps matching TRBD1 (6 bases). This chain's CDR3 is CASRRRQAMNQPQHF. In nucleotides, the CDR3 is TGTGCCAGCAGGAGGAGACAGGCGATGAATCAGCCCCAGCATTTT.